The clone carrying this TCR beta chain was recorded a few times. Trimming removed 2 bases at V and 5 bases at J, with 14 bases between. CDR1 and CDR2 from the germline V gene are SGHTA and FQGTGA. The CDR3 is 15 residues long. This sample is drawn from a study of response to subunit inactivated influenza vaccine. TCRdb re-analysed the RT-PCR reads in MiXCR, keeping a single row per CDR3 protein. The table has some 550,000 distinct CDR3 sequences, 20% to 25% seen once; the top ten hold around 2.8%. The sample was also linked to a second study, of T cells expressing NK-cell markers. That paper states: UMIs were included in TCR beta cDNA generated by 5'RACE template switching. Sorted CD3+CD56+NKG2C+, CD3+CD56+NKG2C- and CD3+CD56-NKG2C+ T cells supplied TCR beta repertoires. HCMV serostatus: seven of eight sequenced donors positive, one negative. A few of the donors also had these clonotypes leading their CD3+CD56-NKG2C+ fraction.

The chain uses TRBV7-3 and TRBJ2-3, with a tentative D call TRBD2 (6 bases). The receptor's source is a man aged 45-60 years who received an inactivated influenza vaccine. Source: CD4+ T cells sorted from PBMCs, taken roughly 12 days after vaccination. CDR3 amino acids: CASSLRPGRIDTQYF. DNA of the CDR3: TGTGCCAGCAGCTTACGTCCCGGGAGAATAGATACGCAGTATTTT.